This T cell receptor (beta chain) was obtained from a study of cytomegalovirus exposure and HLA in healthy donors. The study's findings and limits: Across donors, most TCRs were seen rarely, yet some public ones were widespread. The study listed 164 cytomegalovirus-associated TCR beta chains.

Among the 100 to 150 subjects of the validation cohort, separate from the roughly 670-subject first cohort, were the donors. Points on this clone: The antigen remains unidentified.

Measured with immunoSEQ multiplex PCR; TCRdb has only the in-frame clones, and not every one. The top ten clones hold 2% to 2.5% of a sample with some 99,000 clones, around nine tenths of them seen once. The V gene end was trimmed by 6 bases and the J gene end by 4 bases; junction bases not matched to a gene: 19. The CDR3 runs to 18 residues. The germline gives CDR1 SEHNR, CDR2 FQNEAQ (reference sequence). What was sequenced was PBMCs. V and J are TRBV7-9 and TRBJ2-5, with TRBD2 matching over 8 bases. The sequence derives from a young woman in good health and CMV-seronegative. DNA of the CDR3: TGTGCCAGCAGATCTAAGCCGAGAATAGGAGCGGGGGTAGAGACCCAGTACTTC. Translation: CASRSKPRIGAGVETQYF.